This T cell receptor beta chain was captured in a study of blood T cell repertoires in COVID-19. As for the study in general: The samples span acute and convalescent COVID-19 from the United States, Italy and Spain.

The participants were between about 18 and 90 years old and came from 24 US areas. Participants had their cohort set by participant-reported clinical history. J lost 4 bases, V lost 0 bases, and 10 bases had no gene match. The CDR3 length is 17 residues. Germline CDR1 MGHRA, CDR2 YSYEKL. How the authors handled the data: Researchers report that nucleated cell counts were estimated from reference gene primer amplification. Profiled with immunoSEQ multiplex PCR; TCRdb holds only in-frame clones, not every one. The DNA was the basis for D and trimming; V, J and clone size are from that table. The sample consists of hundreds of thousands of clones, roughly nine tenths of them appearing once.

The TCR comes from a woman aged 25 to 39 who had recovered from COVID-19. The V gene is TRBV4-1, the J gene TRBJ2-5; 8 positions agree with TRBD2. Material for sequencing was PBMCs or T cells enriched from blood (not recorded which). CDR3 sequence reads: CASSQELSGLAGETQYF. CDR3 DNA sequence: TGCGCCAGCAGCCAAGAGCTAAGTGGCCTAGCGGGAGAGACCCAGTACTTC.